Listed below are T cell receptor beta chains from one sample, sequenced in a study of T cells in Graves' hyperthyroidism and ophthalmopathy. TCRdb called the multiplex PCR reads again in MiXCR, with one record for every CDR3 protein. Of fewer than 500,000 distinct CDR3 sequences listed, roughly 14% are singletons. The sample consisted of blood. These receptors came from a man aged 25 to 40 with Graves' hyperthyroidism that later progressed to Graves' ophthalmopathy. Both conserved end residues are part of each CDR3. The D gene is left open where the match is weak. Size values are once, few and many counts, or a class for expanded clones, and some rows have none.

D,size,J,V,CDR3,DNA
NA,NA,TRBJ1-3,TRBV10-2,CASGGEGRRGNTIYF,TGCGCCAGCGGGGGGGAGGGGCGTCGTGGAAACACCATATATTTT
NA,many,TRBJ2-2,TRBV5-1,CASSLFRQTGELFF,TGCGCCAGCAGCTTGTTCCGGCAAACCGGGGAGCTGTTTTTT
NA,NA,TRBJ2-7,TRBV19,CASSIASSYEQYF,TGTGCCAGTAGTATAGCGAGCTCCTACGAGCAGTACTTC
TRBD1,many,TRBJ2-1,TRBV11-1,CASSPTYRGEQFF,TGTGCCAGCAGTCCAACCTACAGGGGTGAGCAGTTCTTC
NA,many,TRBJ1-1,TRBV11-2,CASSLGVSTNTEAFF,TGTGCCAGCAGCTTAGGGGTCAGCACGAACACTGAAGCTTTCTTT
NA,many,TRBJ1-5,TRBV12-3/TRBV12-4,CASRTPGQPQHF,TGTGCCAGCCGAACCCCAGGGCAGCCCCAGCATTTT
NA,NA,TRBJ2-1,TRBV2,CASGGGGRFNEQFF,TGTGCCAGCGGGGGGGGGGGGCGTTTCAATGAGCAGTTCTTC
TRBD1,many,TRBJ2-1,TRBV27,CASSSRRTGDNEQFF,TGTGCCAGCAGTTCTCGCCGGACAGGGGACAATGAGCAGTTCTTC
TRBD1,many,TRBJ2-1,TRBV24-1,CATSEPGQGTYNEQFF,TGTGCCACCAGTGAGCCGGGACAGGGGACCTACAATGAGCAGTTCTTC
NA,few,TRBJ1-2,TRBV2,CASLQGADGGYTF,TGTGCCAGCTTACAAGGGGCAGACGGTGGCTACACCTTC
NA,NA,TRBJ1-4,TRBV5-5,CASSALFGNEKLFF,TGTGCCAGCAGCGCCCTGTTCGGGAATGAAAAACTGTTTTTT
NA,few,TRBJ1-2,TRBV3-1,CASSQEGARGYTF,TGTGCCAGCAGCCAAGAAGGGGCGCGGGGCTACACCTTC
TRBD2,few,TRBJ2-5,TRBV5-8,CASNTHSGLAEETQYF,TGTGCCAGCAACACACACTCGGGACTAGCGGAAGAGACCCAGTACTTC
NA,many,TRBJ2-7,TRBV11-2,CASSFFSEQYF,TGTGCCAGCAGCTTTTTTTCCGAGCAGTACTTC
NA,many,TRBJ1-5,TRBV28,CASSPPTGLNQPQHF,TGTGCCAGCAGCCCGCCGACGGGACTAAATCAGCCCCAGCATTTT
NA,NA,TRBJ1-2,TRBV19,CASSSWTDGYTF,TGTGCCAGTAGTAGCTGGACAGACGGCTACACCTTC
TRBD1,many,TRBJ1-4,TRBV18,CASSPNRGREEKLFF,TGTGCCAGCTCACCAAACAGGGGACGTGAAGAAAAACTGTTTTTT